This TCR beta chain stems from a study of blood T cell repertoires in COVID-19. Study as a whole: T cells, B-cell-depleted T cells, or PBMCs provided the cDNA or gDNA that served as material.

The length of the CDR3 is 14 residues. V shed 6 bases and J 5 bases; nucleotides not matched to a gene: 9. Looked up from germline, CDR1 is MNHEY and CDR2 is SVGAGI. Original data processing: Estimation of nucleated cell counts relied on the amplification of reference gene primers. The method was immunoSEQ multiplex PCR; TCRdb's version includes in-frame clones alone and lacks a portion of them. The D gene and trimming were derived from the DNA, and the V and J assignments and clone size from that table. This sample has 150,000 to 180,000 clones; just under 85% occur once, and the top ten carry about 29%.

The sequenced sample consisted of peripheral blood. This chain links TRBV6-5 with TRBJ2-5; 7 bases agree with TRBD1. This sequence originates from a woman aged 55-75 years with acute or convalescent COVID-19. CDR3 region: CASRSIVQGETQYF. The CDR3 DNA follows: TGTGCCAGCAGATCGATCGTACAGGGGGAGACCCAGTACTTC.